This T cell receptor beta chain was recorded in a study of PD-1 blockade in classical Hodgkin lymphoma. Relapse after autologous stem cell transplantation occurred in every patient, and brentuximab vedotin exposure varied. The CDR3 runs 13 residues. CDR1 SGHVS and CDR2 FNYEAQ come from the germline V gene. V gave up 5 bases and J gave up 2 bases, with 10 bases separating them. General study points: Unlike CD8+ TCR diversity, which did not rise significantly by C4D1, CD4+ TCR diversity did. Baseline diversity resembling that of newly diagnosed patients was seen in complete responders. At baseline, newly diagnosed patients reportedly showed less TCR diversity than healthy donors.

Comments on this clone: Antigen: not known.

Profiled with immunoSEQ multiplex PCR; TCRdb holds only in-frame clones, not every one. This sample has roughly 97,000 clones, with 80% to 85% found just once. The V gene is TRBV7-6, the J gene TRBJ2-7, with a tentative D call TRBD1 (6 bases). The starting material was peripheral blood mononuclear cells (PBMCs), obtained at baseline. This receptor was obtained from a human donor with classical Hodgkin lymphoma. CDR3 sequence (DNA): TGTGCCAGCAGCATCGGACAGACCTACGAGCAGTACTTC. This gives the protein CASSIGQTYEQYF.